What follows are 27 T cell receptor beta chains derived from one specimen sequenced in a study of glioma-infiltrating T cells. TCR alpha and beta CDR3 regions were amplified from RNA using iRepertoire nested multiplex PCR. In TCRdb, the multiplex PCR reads were re-called with MiXCR into one record per CDR3 protein. The sample lists about 400,000 distinct CDR3 sequences; about two fifths were seen once. Sequenced material: glioma tissue, nonneoplastic brain tissue, or PBMCs (not recorded which). The receptors come from a human donor with low-grade glioma or glioblastoma, undergoing nonglioma brain surgery, or in good health (not recorded which).

The sample holds one count of this clonotype. This chain links TRBV5-1 with TRBJ2-1, with TRBD1 identical over 8 bases. The germline V gene encodes CDR1 SGHRS and CDR2 YFSETQ. Losses at the gene ends were 4 bases for V and 7 bases for J; bases not matched to a gene: 7. The CDR3 is made up of 14 amino acids. CDR3 in amino acids: CASSLRTGTNEQFF. Written as DNA, the CDR3 is TGCGCCAGCAGCCTGCGGACAGGGACAAATGAGCAGTTCTTC.

This clonotype was detected a few times. This chain's CDR3 is CASSEAPLAEAFF. The CDR3 nucleotides are TGTGCCAGCAGTGAAGCGCCTCTCGCTGAAGCTTTCTTT. V usage is TRBV2 and J usage is TRBJ1-1; D is unclear. In germline, CDR1 is SNHLY, CDR2 FYNNEI. Between the trimmed V and J ends, which lost 0 bases and 6 bases, there was a span of 8 bases. This CDR3 is built from 13 residues.

Note on this clonotype: This sequence may be a read error, since a much larger clone differs from it by one base. The V gene is TRBV6-1, the J gene TRBJ2-1; D ambiguous. CDR1 is MNHNS, CDR2 SASEGT, per germline. The CDR3 sequence is 13 residues long. Trimming removed 6 bases from V and 11 bases from J, with 17 bases in between. The CDR3 DNA sequence: TGTGCCAGCAGAAGTAGGGTGTCCGCTAAGCAGTTCTTC. Protein product: CASRSRVSAKQFF.

The chain joins TRBV18 to TRBJ2-1, with TRBD1 identical over 9 bases. The CDR3 totals 16 residues. Germline trimming cut 0 bases from V and 2 bases from J; bases unmatched to any gene: 2. Germline V CDR1 and CDR2: KGHSH, LQKENI. CDR3 loop: CASSPPRTGAYNEQFF. The CDR3 DNA follows: TGTGCCAGCTCACCACCTAGGACAGGGGCCTACAATGAGCAGTTCTTC. Filled out from reference TRBV18 and TRBJ2-1, the complete variable domain reads NAGVMQNPRHLVRRRGQEARLRCSPMKGHSHVYWYRQLPEEGLKFMVYLQKENIIDESGMPKERFSAEFPKEGPSILRIQQVVRGDSAAYFCASSPPRTGAYNEQFFGPGTRLTVL.

CDR3 sequence (DNA): TGTGCCAGCGAGTCTAGCGGGGGACAAGAGACCCAGTACTTC. Its protein product is CASESSGGQETQYF. The rearrangement links TRBV7-2 to TRBJ2-5; TRBD2 agrees at 10 bases. Trimming took 8 bases from V and 2 from J; bases not matched to a gene: 5. This CDR3 region has 14 residues. CDR1 and CDR2 from the germline V gene are SGHTA and FQGNSA. Full variable domain (missing parts from reference TRBV7-2 and TRBJ2-5): GAGVSQSPSNKVTEKGKDVELRCDPISGHTALYWYRQSLGQGLEFLIYFQGNSAPDKSGLPSDRFSAERTGGSVSTLTIQRTQQEDSAVYLCASESSGGQETQYFGPGTRLLVL.

In this sample, this clonotype turned up a few times. The chain carries TRBV25-1 and TRBJ1-4; D unresolved. Germline V CDR1 and CDR2: MGHDK, SYGVNS. The CDR3 extends over 14 amino acids. Trimming cost V 3 bases and J 0 bases, with 5 bases left between them. CDR3 bases: TGTGCCAGCAGTGAGGACTCAACTAATGAAAAACTGTTTTTT. It specifies CASSEDSTNEKLFF.

This clonotype has only a few counts. This sequence joins TRBV2 and TRBJ1-5; 7 bases are a match to TRBD1. The CDR3 consists of 15 residues. J lost 3 bases, V lost 6 bases, and 8 bases had no gene match. Germline CDR1 SNHLY, CDR2 FYNNEI. Here the CDR3 reads CASSDLTGINQPQHF. The CDR3, as DNA: TGTGCCAGCAGCGACCTGACAGGGATCAATCAGCCCCAGCATTTT.

This chain connects TRBV28 to TRBJ1-1; 12 bases match TRBD1. Germline trimming cut 11 bases from V and 4 bases from J; bases unmatched to any gene: 8. Germline-derived CDR1 and CDR2 are MDHEN and SYDVKM. The CDR3 contains 14 residues. CDR3 coding DNA: TGTGCCGGCCGGGACAGGGGGCTTTTCACTGAAGCTTTCTTT. Protein product: CAGRDRGLFTEAFF.

The chain employs TRBV7-9 and TRBJ1-1; D not resolved. Germline V gene data show CDR1 as SEHNR and CDR2 as FQNEAQ (reference sequence). V lost 1 base and J 3 bases, leaving 12 bases between the germline ends. This CDR3 contains 15 residues. In DNA, the CDR3 is TGTGCCAGCAGCTTAGTTGGCAGTCGGTACACTGAAGCTTTCTTT. Protein: CASSLVGSRYTEAFF.

In the case of this clonotype: This may be a read error: a much more frequent sequence differs by one nucleotide. This chain joins TRBV28 and TRBJ1-6; 10 bases line up with TRBD1. With V trimmed by 7 bases and J by 10 bases, 13 bases remained unmatched. The CDR3 runs to 16 residues. Germline V gene lookup returns CDR1 MDHEN and CDR2 SYDVKM. As DNA, the CDR3 is TGTGCCAGCACCCCCGGGACAGGGGTTTTAGGGTCACCCCTCCACTTT. Amino acids: CASTPGTGVLGSPLHF.

For the CDR3, the DNA is TGCGCCAGCAGCCAGGACCAGTTCTACAATGAGCAGTTCTTC. The encoded protein is CASSQDQFYNEQFF. The J gene is TRBJ2-1, the V gene TRBV4-3; no reliable D call. Germline lookup yields CDR1 LGHNA and CDR2 YSLEER. V gave up 3 bases and J gave up 3 bases, with 9 bases separating them. The CDR3 runs 14 residues.

This clonotype has at least ten counts. The CDR3 DNA is TGTGCCACCAGCAGGGAGAGCCAAGAGACCCAGTACTTC. Protein sequence: CATSRESQETQYF. The gene calls are TRBV15 and TRBJ2-5, with D uncertain. V lost 3 bases to trimming and J lost 1 base, with 6 bases between them. Per germline, CDR1 LNHNV and CDR2 YYDKDF (reference sequence). There are 13 residues in the CDR3.

As concerns this clonotype: This may be a read error: a much more frequent sequence differs by one nucleotide. The rearrangement uses TRBV27 and TRBJ1-1; D not certain. The V gene's germline CDR1 is MNHEY and CDR2 SMNVEV (reference sequence). Trimming took 0 bases from V and 3 from J, leaving 14 bases between them. This CDR3 region has 16 residues. The CDR3 protein is CASSLSGIGSYTEAFF. The CDR3 nucleotides read TGTGCCAGCAGTTTATCGGGGATTGGGTCCTACACTGAAGCTTTCTTT.

This clonotype showed up many times. The chain joins TRBV28 to TRBJ1-2; no firm D call. V gave up 4 bases and J gave up 5 bases, with 11 bases separating them. Germline V gives CDR1 MDHEN, CDR2 SYDVKM. CDR3 size: 13 residues. The CDR3 sequence is CASSSRAQYGYTF. CDR3 coding DNA: TGTGCCAGCAGTTCCCGGGCCCAATATGGCTACACCTTC.

The chain carries TRBV4-1 and TRBJ2-7; 8 bases line up with TRBD2. The trim removed 4 bases at V and 0 bases at J, leaving 11 bases unmatched. Germline CDR1 and CDR2: MGHRA and YSYEKL. The CDR3 has 17 amino acids. The chain's CDR3 is CASSLLPTSVYSYEQYF. The CDR3 DNA reads TGCGCCAGCAGCCTCTTGCCGACTAGCGTCTACTCCTACGAGCAGTACTTC.

The V call is TRBV10-3, the J call TRBJ2-3, with 8 bases that match TRBD2. The ends lost 6 bases at V and 1 base at J; junction bases unmatched: 9. This CDR3 is 16 amino acids long. Germline CDR1 ENHRY, CDR2 SYGVKD. The CDR3 DNA reads TGTGCCATCAGCGGGGGGGTTCCTTATGGCACAGATACGCAGTATTTT. Translating it yields CAISGGVPYGTDTQYF.

This clonotype was seen repeatedly, ten times or more. This chain links TRBV28 with TRBJ1-1; perhaps TRBD1 as D (5 bases). Trimming removed 4 bases from V and 5 bases from J, with 14 bases in between. CDR1 and CDR2 (germline): MDHEN, SYDVKM. CDR3 length: 14 residues. The CDR3 is CASSSLRQITEAFF. As DNA, the CDR3 is TGTGCCAGCAGTTCTCTCCGACAGATTACTGAAGCTTTCTTT. The whole variable domain, remainder taken from reference TRBV28 and TRBJ1-1, is DVKVTQSSRYLVKRTGEKVFLECVQDMDHENMFWYRQDPGLGLRLIYFSYDVKMKEKGDIPEGYSVSREKKERFSLILESASTNQTSMYLCASSSLRQITEAFFGQGTRLTVV.

The sample holds a few counts of this clonotype. The chain employs TRBV20-1 and TRBJ2-7, with D possibly TRBD2 on 6 matching bases. Germline V gene data show CDR1 as DFQATT and CDR2 as SNEGSKA (reference sequence). The CDR3 has 14 amino acids. The ends were cut back, 6 bases at V and 5 bases at J, with 20 bases in the middle. CDR3 in amino acids: CSASLASEYHEQYF. CDR3 DNA sequence: TGCAGTGCCTCGTTGGCTAGCGAGTATCACGAGCAGTACTTC.

This clonotype came up a few times. The chain has TRBV28 and TRBJ1-5, with D possibly matching TRBD1 (6 bases). The CDR3 has 16 residues. The V gene's germline CDR1 is MDHEN and CDR2 SYDVKM. Between the trimmed V and J ends, which lost 3 bases and 2 bases, there was a span of 14 bases. The CDR3 loop is CASSFLRGDGNQPQHF. The CDR3 DNA sequence: TGTGCCAGCAGTTTCCTTAGGGGGGATGGCAATCAGCCCCAGCATTTT.

This clonotype was counted a few times. The chain is built from TRBV7-2 and TRBJ1-1; 7 bases are shared with TRBD1. The CDR3 covers 14 residues. V lost 3 bases and J lost 1; bases outside the gene matches: 2. The germline gives CDR1 SGHTA, CDR2 FQGNSA. CDR3 protein: CASSFNRGNTEAFF. CDR3 coding DNA: TGTGCCAGCAGCTTTAACAGGGGGAACACTGAAGCTTTCTTT.

The chain joins TRBV12-3 or TRBV12-4 to TRBJ2-1; TRBD2 matches 8 bases. Unmatched junction bases numbered 8, after V lost 4 bases and J lost 9 bases. This CDR3 is 14 amino acids long. The CDR3 bases are TGTGCCAGCAGTTCAGGACTAGCTGCCACTGAGCAGTTCTTC. It is translated as CASSSGLAATEQFF.

To note about this clonotype: Being one base from a much bigger clone, this may be a read error. The genes are TRBV6-2 or TRBV6-3 and TRBJ1-6; 7 bases fit TRBD1. V shed 7 bases and J 1 base; nucleotides not matched to a gene: 13. The CDR3 has 18 amino acids. Germline loops: CDR1 MNHEY, CDR2 SVGEGT. As DNA, the CDR3 is TGTGCCAGCATATTAAGGAACAGGGGTGGATCCTATAATTCACCCCTCCACTTT. It encodes CASILRNRGGSYNSPLHF.

Comment on this clonotype: This clone may be a read error of a much larger clone one base away. The J gene is TRBJ2-1, the V gene TRBV6-2 or TRBV6-3, with D unresolved. CDR1 and CDR2 from the germline V gene are MNHEY and SVGEGT. The CDR3 runs to 17 residues. V shed 11 bases and J shed 5 bases, with 28 bases lying between them. The CDR3, as DNA: TGTGCCCCCAGTGGCCCCCTAACTCAACTGGCACACAATGAGCAGTTCTTC. Amino acids: CAPSGPLTQLAHNEQFF.

The chain is built from TRBV9 and TRBJ1-1; D ambiguous. CDR3 length equals 12 residues. Germline values: CDR1 SGDLS, CDR2 YYNGEE. The CDR3: CVSSGRYTEAFF. CDR3 sequence (DNA): TGTGTTAGCAGCGGCAGATACACTGAAGCTTTCTTT.

The chain uses TRBV4-3 and TRBJ2-4, with a tentative D call TRBD2 (6 bases). Trimming took off 0 bases at V and 2 bases at J, with 20 bases between the two ends. The CDR3 is 19 amino acids. In germline, CDR1 is LGHNA, CDR2 YSLEER. For the CDR3, the DNA is TGCGCCAGCAGCCAAGATGTTCTAACTAGCCCGTTTTCCAAAAACATTCAGTACTTC. Protein product: CASSQDVLTSPFSKNIQYF.

This clonotype showed up many times. The rearrangement uses TRBV20-1 and TRBJ1-1, with 11 bases that match TRBD1. The germline V gene has CDR1 DFQATT and CDR2 SNEGSKA (reference sequence). Unmatched junction bases numbered 4, after V lost 4 bases and J lost 0 bases. CDR3 length: 15 residues. As DNA, the CDR3 is TGCAGTGCTAAGGACAGGGGGCATCTGAACACTGAAGCTTTCTTT. Residues: CSAKDRGHLNTEAFF.

There are many counts of this clonotype. The chain recombines TRBV20-1 with TRBJ2-3, with D perhaps TRBD2 (6 bases). This CDR3 is built from 14 residues. The germline gives CDR1 DFQATT, CDR2 SNEGSKA (reference sequence). Trimming pared 2 bases from V and 0 bases from J, leaving 9 bases between. As DNA, the CDR3 is TGCAGTGCTAGATGGGACTTTAGCACAGATACGCAGTATTTT. It is translated as CSARWDFSTDTQYF.